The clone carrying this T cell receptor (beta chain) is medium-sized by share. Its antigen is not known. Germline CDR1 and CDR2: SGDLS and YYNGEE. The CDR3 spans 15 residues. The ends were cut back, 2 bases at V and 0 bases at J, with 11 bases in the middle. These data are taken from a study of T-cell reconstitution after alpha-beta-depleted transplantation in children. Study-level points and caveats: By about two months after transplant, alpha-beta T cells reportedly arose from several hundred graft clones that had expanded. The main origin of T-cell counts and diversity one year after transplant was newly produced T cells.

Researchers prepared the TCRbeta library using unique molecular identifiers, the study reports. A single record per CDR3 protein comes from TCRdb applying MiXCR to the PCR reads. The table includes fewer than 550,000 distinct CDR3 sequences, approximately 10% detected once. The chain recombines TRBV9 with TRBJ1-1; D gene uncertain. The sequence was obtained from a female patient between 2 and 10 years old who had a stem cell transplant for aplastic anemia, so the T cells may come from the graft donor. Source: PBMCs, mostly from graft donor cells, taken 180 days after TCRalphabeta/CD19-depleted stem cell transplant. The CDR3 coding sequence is TGTGCCAGCAGCGTCAGAGGGAACCTGAACACTGAAGCTTTCTTT. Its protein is CASSVRGNLNTEAFF.